The T cell receptor beta chain described here comes from a study of blood T cell repertoires in COVID-19. Sequenced by immunoSEQ multiplex PCR; TCRdb stores in-frame clones only, minus some. The sample holds roughly 170,000 clones, around 80% seen once. The CDR3 contains 14 residues. The germline V and J ends were trimmed by 0 bases and 10 bases, with 11 bases remaining between them. Germline CDR1 reads SGDLS; CDR2 reads YYNGEE. Cohort assignment relied on participant-reported clinical history. What the recovered Cohort 3 donors had was two negative PCRs, clearance, or symptom resolution. What was sequenced was PBMCs or T cells enriched from blood (not recorded which). V usage is TRBV9 and J usage is TRBJ1-6; D uncertain. The TCR comes from a man aged 50 to 59 who had recovered from COVID-19. The CDR3: CASSVGSPGSPLHF. CDR3 DNA sequence: TGTGCCAGCAGCGTAGGGTCCCCCGGGTCACCCCTCCACTTT.